Each of the 18 T cell receptor beta chains below was sequenced from the same sample in a study of cytomegalovirus exposure and HLA in healthy donors. PCR used 60 Vbeta primers and 13 Jbeta primers. Data came from immunoSEQ multiplex PCR; TCRdb stores just in-frame clones and leaves some out. The sample lists roughly 130,000 clones, about 74% occurring once. The source material was PBMCs. The receptors come from a middle-aged man in good health and CMV-seropositive.

This chain uses TRBV2 with TRBJ1-6; 8 bases line up with TRBD1. Looked up from germline, CDR1 is SNHLY and CDR2 is FYNNEI. This CDR3 is 14 amino acids long. Losses at the gene ends were 5 bases for V and 7 bases for J; bases not matched to a gene: 4. The CDR3 coding sequence is TGTGCCAGCAGTTTTACAGGGGGGAATTCACCCCTCCACTTT. Encoded protein: CASSFTGGNSPLHF.

The chain recombines TRBV11-2 with TRBJ2-1; D gene uncertain. The CDR3 loop spans 13 amino acids. The ends were cut back, 1 base at V and 3 bases at J, with 4 bases in the middle. Germline V CDR1 and CDR2: SGHAT, FQNNGV. As DNA, the CDR3 is TGTGCCAGCAGCTTAGGCAGCTACAATGAGCAGTTCTTC. Its protein product is CASSLGSYNEQFF.

This chain links TRBV7-9 with TRBJ2-7; weak D call: TRBD1 (5 bases). The CDR3 extends over 14 amino acids. Germline CDR1 and CDR2: SEHNR and FQNEAQ (reference sequence). V lost 4 bases and J 2 bases, leaving 12 bases between the germline ends. The CDR3 region has the DNA TGTGCCAGCAGCTCGGCAGGGTTACCCTACGAGCAGTACTTC. The encoded protein is CASSSAGLPYEQYF.

This rearrangement joins TRBV7-9 to TRBJ1-5; possibly TRBD1 for D (6 bases). The V end lost 1 base, the J end lost 2 bases, and 9 bases lay between the germline ends. Germline loops: CDR1 SEHNR, CDR2 FQNEAQ (reference sequence). The CDR3 covers 15 residues. DNA for the CDR3: TGTGCCAGCAGCTTAGAGGGGGGGCGCAATCAGCCCCAGCATTTT. Amino acid sequence: CASSLEGGRNQPQHF.

This clone was picked up a small number of times. The CDR3 region is CASSLGGAGQPQHF. In DNA form, the CDR3 reads TGTGCCAGCAGCTTAGGGGGCGCGGGACAGCCCCAGCATTTT. The J gene is TRBJ1-5, the V gene TRBV5-4; 7 nucleotides line up with TRBD1. V was clipped by 2 bases and J by 7 bases; unmatched bases: 6. Germline V gene lookup returns CDR1 SGHNT and CDR2 YYREEE (reference sequence). The CDR3 covers 14 residues.

The sample holds a few counts of this clone. The CDR3 here is CASSLGGLGEKLFF. The CDR3 DNA reads as TGTGCCAGCAGCTTAGGGGGCCTAGGTGAAAAACTGTTTTTT. The chain joins TRBV7-8 to TRBJ1-4; weak D call: TRBD1 (5 bases). From germline, CDR1 is SGHVS and CDR2 FQNEAQ. The CDR3 is 14 amino acids. V was trimmed by 1 base and J by 7 bases, leaving 10 bases between them.

The chain carries TRBV9 and TRBJ2-3; 7 bases are a match to TRBD1. Germline CDR1 is SGDLS and CDR2 is YYNGEE. With 2 bases clipped from V and 2 bases from J, the junction kept 5 bases outside the gene matches. The CDR3 has 15 amino acids. CDR3: CASSVLGQFTDTQYF. In DNA, the CDR3 is TGTGCCAGCAGCGTCTTGGGACAGTTCACAGATACGCAGTATTTT.

V and J are TRBV5-5 and TRBJ2-5; TRBD2 is a possible D gene (5 bases). Per the germline V gene, CDR1 is SGHKS and CDR2 is YYEKEE (reference sequence). CDR3 length equals 13 residues. Trimming left V 5 bases short and J 2 bases short, with 10 bases between. For the CDR3, the DNA is TGTGCCAGCAGTCTGCCGGGGCAAGAGACCCAGTACTTC. It specifies CASSLPGQETQYF. Filled out from reference TRBV5-5 and TRBJ2-5, the complete variable domain reads DAGVTQSPTHLIKTRGQQVTLRCSPISGHKSVSWYQQVLGQGPQFIFQYYEKEERGRGNFPDRFSARQFPNYSSELNVNALLLGDSALYLCASSLPGQETQYFGPGTRLLVL.

The chain recombines TRBV30 with TRBJ2-3; 9 bases line up with TRBD1. V lost 7 bases, J lost 8 bases, and 10 bases stayed unmatched. The germline V gene encodes CDR1 GTSNPN and CDR2 SVGIG (reference sequence). This CDR3 has 13 residues. CDR3 amino acids: CAYDRGGAGTQYF. As DNA, the CDR3 is TGTGCCTACGACAGGGGGGGGGCGGGTACGCAGTATTTT.

This clone was observed a handful of times. This chain joins TRBV19 and TRBJ1-1; no reliable D call. With 3 bases removed from V and 2 bases from J, the gap between germline ends came to 13 bases. The CDR3 consists of 15 residues. Germline V CDR1 and CDR2: LNHDA, SQIVND (reference sequence). This chain's CDR3 is CASSIGAAYNTEAFF. CDR3 nucleotide sequence: TGTGCCAGTAGTATTGGAGCCGCATATAACACTGAAGCTTTCTTT.

J is TRBJ1-2 and V is TRBV19; possible D gene TRBD1, 5 bases. Germline CDR1 and CDR2: LNHDA and SQIVND (reference sequence). This CDR3 has 16 amino acids. The germline V and J ends were trimmed by 4 bases and 0 bases, with 15 bases remaining between them. CDR3 sequence reads: CASSNYAGTTNYGYTF. The CDR3 DNA is TGTGCCAGTAGTAACTATGCCGGGACTACTAACTATGGCTACACCTTC.

The table lists this clone with a few counts. The chain uses TRBV30 and TRBJ2-2, with a possible D match to TRBD1 (6 bases). This CDR3 is 15 amino acids long. The V gene lost 3 bases and the J gene lost 1 base, with 12 bases spanning the gap. Germline V gene lookup returns CDR1 GTSNPN and CDR2 SVGIG (reference sequence). CDR3 coding DNA: TGTGCCTGGAGGGACAGAAACCTGAACACCGGGGAGCTGTTTTTT. Translation gives CAWRDRNLNTGELFF.

This clone showed up just a few times. The chain uses TRBV19 and TRBJ1-6, with 7 bases fitting TRBD1. The CDR3 spans 15 residues. Trimming at V came to 5 bases and at J to 6 bases, leaving 7 bases not matched to a gene. CDR1 and CDR2 (germline): LNHDA, SQIVND (reference sequence). In DNA, the CDR3 is TGTGCCAGTAGTCCTGACAGGGCTGCTAATTCACCCCTCCACTTT. Residues: CASSPDRAANSPLHF.

The chain uses TRBV23-1 and TRBJ1-3; TRBD1 might be the D (5 bases). TRBV23-1 counts as an open reading frame of uncertain function. The CDR3 totals 16 residues. Trimming took off 0 bases at V and 4 bases at J, with 13 bases between the two ends. As DNA, the CDR3 is TGCGCCAGCAGTCAATCGGCCCAGGAGGGGGGAAACACCATATATTTT. Translating it yields CASSQSAQEGGNTIYF.

The chain links TRBV11-1 to TRBJ2-1; D perhaps matches TRBD1 (6 bases). Germline V CDR1 and CDR2: SGHAT, FQDESV (reference sequence). CDR3 length: 16 amino acids. The V gene lost 2 bases and the J gene lost 3 bases, with 14 bases spanning the gap. CDR3 coding DNA: TGTGCCAGCAGCTTAAGGGACACCCCAAACTACAATGAGCAGTTCTTC. Translated: CASSLRDTPNYNEQFF.

The rearrangement links TRBV5-4 to TRBJ2-5, with TRBD2 identical over 9 bases. The J segment lost 2 bases and the V segment lost 0 bases, leaving 8 bases of the junction unmatched. The CDR3 covers 17 residues. In germline, CDR1 is SGHNT, CDR2 YYREEE (reference sequence). The CDR3 nucleotides read TGTGCCAGCAGCTTGGGTGCGGGGGGGGCTCGGCAAGAGACCCAGTACTTC. This gives the protein CASSLGAGGARQETQYF.

The sample holds a few counts of this clone. The sample carries other DNA sequences with the same CDR3. This chain uses TRBV7-9 with TRBJ1-5; perhaps TRBD1 as D (6 bases). The CDR3 totals 14 residues. V lost 5 bases and J lost 3, with 11 bases in between. Germline lookup yields CDR1 SEHNR and CDR2 FQNEAQ (reference sequence). CDR3 in DNA: TGTGCCAGCAGCCCACAGGGAAACAATCAGCCCCAGCATTTT. Translation: CASSPQGNNQPQHF.

This clone was seen just once. The rearrangement joins TRBV18 to TRBJ1-1, with D maybe TRBD1 (6 bases). The V gene lost 0 bases and the J gene lost 4 bases, with 15 bases spanning the gap. The CDR3 sequence is 16 residues long. Germline CDR1 is KGHSH and CDR2 is LQKENI. The CDR3 nucleotides read TGTGCCAGCTCACCACCGGTTCCCGGGGGGGCCACTGAAGCTTTCTTT. Translated, it gives CASSPPVPGGATEAFF.